The next 11 T cell receptor beta chains were all read from a single sample in a study of response to subunit inactivated influenza vaccine. In TCRdb, the RT-PCR reads were re-called with MiXCR into one record per CDR3 protein. The sample holds roughly 460,000 distinct CDR3 sequences; approximately 11% are singletons and the top ten take approximately 12%. Here the sequenced sample was PBMCs from blood, taken 45 days after vaccination. Receptor source: a man between 45 and 60 years old who received an inactivated influenza vaccine.

This chain uses TRBV7-2 with TRBJ1-5; no definite D call. Germline CDR1 SGHTA, CDR2 FQGNSA. Trimming took off 3 bases at V and 0 bases at J, with 9 bases between the two ends. The length of the CDR3 is 15 residues. In DNA, the CDR3 is TGTGCCAGCAGCTTTCGGCAAAATAGCAATCAGCCCCAGCATTTT. Translating gives CASSFRQNSNQPQHF.

This chain connects TRBV5-1 to TRBJ2-5; 8 nucleotides align to TRBD1. The CDR3 sequence is 15 residues long. The germline CDR1 and CDR2 sequences are SGHRS and YFSETQ. V was clipped by 0 bases and J by 3 bases; unmatched bases: 4. This chain's CDR3 is CASSLGTGSEETQYF. The CDR3, as DNA: TGCGCCAGCAGCTTGGGGACAGGGAGCGAAGAGACCCAGTACTTC. Supplemented by reference TRBV5-1 and TRBJ2-5, the full variable domain reads KAGVTQTPRYLIKTRGQQVTLSCSPISGHRSVSWYQQTPGQGLQFLFEYFSETQRNKGNFPGRFSGRQFSNSRSEMNVSTLELGDSALYLCASSLGTGSEETQYFGPGTRLLVL.

This sequence joins TRBV25-1 and TRBJ1-1, with TRBD1 matching over 7 bases. Germline loops: CDR1 MGHDK, CDR2 SYGVNS. The V and J ends lost 4 bases and 6 bases, in that order; junction bases with no gene match: 14. This CDR3 is 16 amino acids long. The DNA for the CDR3 is TGTGCCAGCAGTGCCGGGGCTACAGGGGCCCTCGCTGAAGCTTTCTTT. The encoded protein is CASSAGATGALAEAFF. Full variable domain (remainder filled in from reference TRBV25-1 and TRBJ1-1): EADIYQTPRYLVIGTGKKITLECSQTMGHDKMYWYQQDPGMELHLIHYSYGVNSTEKGDLSSESTVSRIRTEHFPLTLESARPSHTSQYLCASSAGATGALAEAFFGQGTRLTVV.

V and J are TRBV5-6 and TRBJ2-1; 10 nucleotides line up with TRBD1. In germline, CDR1 is SGHDT, CDR2 YYEEEE. The junction had 5 bases not matched to a gene; V was cut back by 2 bases and J by 3 bases. The CDR3 runs to 16 residues. Here the CDR3 reads CASSFPGTGDYNEQFF. In DNA, the CDR3 is TGTGCCAGCAGCTTCCCCGGGACAGGGGACTACAATGAGCAGTTCTTC.

This clonotype was recorded a few times. The chain has TRBV3-1 and TRBJ2-5; D gene unclear. Germline lookup yields CDR1 LGHDT and CDR2 YNNKEL (reference sequence). The CDR3 has 14 residues. Trimming stripped 1 base from V and 2 bases from J, with 8 bases between. The CDR3 DNA follows: TGTGCCAGCAGCCAAGGATCAGTACAAGAGACCCAGTACTTC. Translating gives CASSQGSVQETQYF.

In this sample, this clonotype turned up many times. J is TRBJ2-1 and V is TRBV7-9, with TRBD2 matching over 8 bases. The CDR3 length is 16 residues. Germline CDR1 and CDR2: SEHNR and FQNEAQ (reference sequence). Trimming at V came to 4 bases and at J to 4 bases, leaving 9 bases not matched to a gene. The CDR3 region is CASSWPGGPKYNEQFF. As DNA, the CDR3 is TGTGCCAGCAGCTGGCCGGGGGGGCCAAAGTACAATGAGCAGTTCTTC.

The chain links TRBV7-8 to TRBJ2-2; D remains ambiguous. The germline V and J ends were trimmed by 5 bases and 0 bases, with 13 bases remaining between them. Germline V gene sequence: CDR1 SGHVS, CDR2 FQNEAQ. There are 16 residues in the CDR3. The CDR3 sequence: CASSLASVANTGELFF. The CDR3 region has the DNA TGTGCCAGCAGCCTCGCCTCAGTCGCGAACACCGGGGAGCTGTTTTTT. Variable domain in full (rest from reference TRBV7-8 and TRBJ2-2): GAGVSQSPRYKVAKRGQDVALRCDPISGHVSLFWYQQALGQGPEFLTYFQNEAQLDKSGLPSDRFFAERPEGSVSTLKIQRTQQEDSAVYLCASSLASVANTGELFFGEGSRLTVL.

This clonotype showed up just a few times. The CDR3 protein is CASSLSSGVAQETQYF. The CDR3 nucleotides are TGTGCCAGCAGCTTGAGTAGCGGGGTAGCCCAAGAGACCCAGTACTTC. The chain uses TRBV7-2 and TRBJ2-5, with 8 bases aligning to TRBD2. After removal of 3 bases from V and 1 base from J, the junction contained 7 bases not matched to a gene. Germline CDR1 is SGHTA and CDR2 is FQGNSA. The CDR3 consists of 16 residues.

This clonotype has a count of ten or more. The chain links TRBV29-1 to TRBJ2-3, with 8 bases matching TRBD2. The CDR3 has 15 amino acids. The V segment lost 2 bases and the J segment 2 bases; nucleotides outside the gene matches: 6. Germline assignment: CDR1 SQVTM and CDR2 ANQGSEA. The CDR3, as DNA: TGCAGCGTTGAAACTTCGGGAGGGCCCACAGATACGCAGTATTTT. Translating it yields CSVETSGGPTDTQYF.

This clonotype has ten or more counts. V gene TRBV7-2 combines with J gene TRBJ1-5; D remains unclear. Germline CDR1 reads SGHTA; CDR2 reads FQGNSA. This CDR3 is 13 amino acids long. The germline V and J ends were trimmed by 1 base and 4 bases, with 5 bases remaining between them. Here the CDR3 reads CASSLGQNQPQHF. The CDR3 nucleotides read TGTGCCAGCAGCTTAGGGCAAAATCAGCCCCAGCATTTT.

In the case of this clonotype: A much larger clone differs from this one at a single base, so this may be a read error. The chain links TRBV20-1 to TRBJ2-3; tentative D call: TRBD1 (5 bases). The CDR3 length is 14 residues. In germline, CDR1 is DFQATT, CDR2 SNEGSKA (reference sequence). The V gene lost 1 base and the J gene lost 7 bases, with 15 bases spanning the gap. CDR3 protein: CSARVGVAANTQYF. Written as DNA, the CDR3 is TGCAGTGCTAGAGTAGGGGTCGCCGCGAATACGCAGTATTTT.